A selection of T cell receptor beta chains follows, all from one sample in a study of CD8+CD57+ T cells in acquired aplastic anemia. TCRdb independently ran MiXCR on the reads; one entry per CDR3 protein. The sample holds about 220,000 distinct CDR3 sequences, approximately 50% seen once. The material sequenced was sorted CD4+, CD8+, or CD8+CD57+ T cells (not recorded which) from PBMCs. These TCRs come from a human donor with aplastic anemia. Both conserved end residues are part of each CDR3. A D gene is named only where the DNA matches it firmly. Expanded clones are given a class, and other clones once, few, many or no size at all.

.	TRBV7-9	.	TRBJ2-7	CASSQGITVNPSYEQYF	TGCGCCAGCAGCCAAGGTATCACAGTGAACCCATCCTACGAGCAGTACTTC
.	TRBV19	.	TRBJ1-5	CASSTPDSNSNQPQHF	TGTGCCAGTAGTACCCCGGACAGCAATAGCAATCAGCCCCAGCATTTT
.	TRBV6-5	.	TRBJ2-1	CASSYTRRSFYNGQFF	TGTGCCAGCAGTTACACGCGGCGGTCCTTTTACAATGGGCAGTTCTTC
.	TRBV19	TRBD1	TRBJ1-2	CASSIQQGAGGYTF	TGTGCCAGTAGTATCCAGCAGGGGGCTGGCGGCTACACCTTC
.	TRBV10-3	.	TRBJ2-2	CAIKGDTGELFF	TGTGCCATCAAAGGGGACACCGGGGAGCTGTTTTTT
.	TRBV15	TRBD1	TRBJ2-7	CATSRDFPDRGREQYF	TGTGCCACCAGCAGAGATTTTCCCGACAGGGGGCGCGAGCAGTACTTC
once	TRBV27	.	TRBJ2-7	CASSFGAAYERYF	TGTGCCAGCAGTTTCGGCGCTGCCTACGAGCGGTACTTC
.	TRBV20-1	.	TRBJ1-1	CSASPRPREMNTEAFF	TGCAGTGCTAGCCCTCGGCCTCGTGAAATGAACACTGAAGCTTTCTTT
.	TRBV10-3	TRBD2	TRBJ2-7	CAIGSPPTSGYEQYF	TGTGCCATCGGGAGCCCTCCGACTAGCGGCTACGAGCAGTACTTC
.	TRBV24-1	.	TRBJ2-1	CATKSKGGGSYNEQFF	TGTGCCACTAAGTCCAAAGGGGGGGGTTCCTACAATGAGCAGTTCTTC
.	TRBV2	.	TRBJ1-2	CARSGDGYTF	TGTGCCAGATCGGGGGATGGCTACACCTTC
many	TRBV6-4	.	TRBJ2-3	CASSADGRGTDTQYF	TGTGCCAGCAGTGCGGACGGGAGAGGCACAGATACGCAGTATTTT
.	TRBV9	TRBD2	TRBJ2-7	CASSVGGTSTSYEQYF	TGTGCCAGCAGCGTAGGGGGGACTAGCACGTCGTACGAGCAGTACTTC
few	TRBV30	TRBD2	TRBJ2-3	CAWRRTREDTQYF	TGTGCCTGGAGAAGGACTAGAGAAGATACGCAGTATTTT
.	TRBV10-3	TRBD1	TRBJ1-2	CAITPDRYYGYTF	TGTGCCATCACCCCGGACAGGTACTATGGCTACACCTTC
many	TRBV20-1	TRBD2	TRBJ2-1	CSARVVLAGDNEQFF	TGCAGTGCTAGAGTTGTACTAGCGGGAGACAATGAGCAGTTCTTC
many	TRBV5-5	.	TRBJ1-2	CASSRNRGGFDGYTF	TGTGCCAGCAGCCGAAACCGCGGGGGCTTTGATGGCTACACCTTC
many	TRBV19	.	TRBJ1-5	CASSIPPSWRDSNQPQHF	TGTGCCAGTAGTATCCCCCCTTCGTGGAGGGATAGCAATCAGCCCCAGCATTTT
many	TRBV7-8	.	TRBJ1-1	CASTQFGDSRSMNTEAFF	TGTGCCAGCACTCAATTTGGGGACTCTCGGTCCATGAACACTGAAGCTTTCTTT
many	TRBV7-6	.	TRBJ1-5	CASSLKNQPQHF	TGTGCCAGCAGCCTAAAAAATCAGCCCCAGCATTTT
once	TRBV10-3	.	TRBJ1-1	CAITATTSYSGNTEAFF	TGTGCCATCACGGCCACGACCAGTTACTCTGGGAACACTGAAGCTTTCTTT
.	TRBV9	.	TRBJ1-1	CASSVVAGLNTEAFF	TGTGCCAGCAGCGTAGTGGCAGGGCTGAACACTGAAGCTTTCTTT
.	TRBV20-1	TRBD1	TRBJ2-7	CSARGTGDPYEQYF	TGCAGTGCTAGAGGGACAGGAGATCCTTACGAGCAGTACTTC
few	TRBV6-5	TRBD1	TRBJ2-7	CASSTRDRGLAYEQYF	TGTGCCAGCAGTACCCGGGACAGGGGTTTAGCCTACGAGCAGTACTTC
.	TRBV9	TRBD2	TRBJ2-1	CASFNGGAGEQFF	TGTGCCAGCTTTAACGGGGGGGCGGGGGAGCAGTTCTTC
once	TRBV5-4	TRBD1	TRBJ1-1	CATEDRAGNTEAFF	TGTGCCACCGAGGACAGGGCGGGAAACACTGAAGCTTTCTTT
.	TRBV5-4	.	TRBJ1-1	CASSLGGRTEVFF	TGTGCCAGCAGCTTGGGGGGGCGAACTGAAGTTTTCTTT
once	TRBV27	.	TRBJ1-1	CASSLYRDTEAFF	TGTGCCAGCAGTTTATACAGGGACACTGAAGCTTTCTTT
many	TRBV7-9	.	TRBJ1-2	CASSFGQTYGYTF	TGTGCCAGCAGCTTCGGACAAACCTATGGCTACACCTTC
once	TRBV16	.	TRBJ1-2	CASSQNGATSRGYTF	TGTGCCAGCAGCCAAAACGGTGCGACCTCCCGTGGCTACACCTTC
many	TRBV6-5	TRBD1	TRBJ2-7	CASSYSRTGPYEQYF	TGTGCCAGCAGTTACTCGCGGACAGGGCCCTACGAGCAGTACTTC
.	TRBV11-3	TRBD1	TRBJ1-2	CASSRDRDNYGYTF	TGTGCCAGCAGCCGGGACAGGGATAACTATGGCTACACCTTC
.	TRBV9	TRBD1	TRBJ2-7	CASSVNSQGMGEQYF	TGTGCCAGCAGCGTGAATTCACAGGGGATGGGGGAGCAGTACTTC
few	TRBV7-2	.	TRBJ2-3	CASSQDYPSEVRTDTQYF	TGCGCCAGCAGCCAAGATTACCCTTCGGAGGTTCGCACAGATACGCAGTATTTT
.	TRBV7-9	.	TRBJ2-5	CASSFGTRIQETQYF	TGCGCCAGCAGCTTCGGGACACGCATCCAAGAGACCCAGTACTTC
many	TRBV6-5	.	TRBJ1-6	CASSATGTYNSPLHF	TGTGCCAGCAGTGCAACAGGGACCTATAATTCACCCCTCCACTTT
.	TRBV19	TRBD2	TRBJ2-7	CASSLAGDYEQYF	TGTGCCAGTAGTCTAGCGGGGGACTACGAGCAGTACTTC
many	TRBV5-1	.	TRBJ1-1	CASSPTTDFRTEAFF	TGCGCCAGCAGCCCCACAACGGACTTCAGGACTGAAGCTTTCTTT
many	TRBV6-1	.	TRBJ1-2	CASSVGPPAYGYTF	TGTGCCAGCAGTGTAGGGCCGCCCGCGTATGGCTACACCTTC
many	TRBV20-1	.	TRBJ2-7	CSVEAGAYEQYF	TGCAGTGTGGAAGCAGGGGCGTACGAGCAGTACTTC
.	TRBV4-2	TRBD2	TRBJ2-3	CAGSQGTSGGADTQCF	TGTGCCGGCAGCCAAGGGACTAGCGGGGGGGCAGATACGCAGTGTTTT
.	TRBV10-3	TRBD2	TRBJ2-1	CASSVSGTSGLQQRNEQFF	TGTGCCAGCAGTGTTTCCGGGACTAGCGGCCTCCAACAGCGGAATGAGCAGTTCTTC
many	TRBV14	.	TRBJ2-5	CASSQDYGGQETQYF	TGTGCCAGCAGCCAAGATTACGGGGGCCAAGAGACCCAGTACTTC
.	TRBV24-1	TRBD1	TRBJ2-7	CATSDPPDRAYYEQYF	TGTGCCACCAGTGACCCCCCGGACAGGGCATATTACGAGCAGTACTTC
many	TRBV15	.	TRBJ2-7	CATRDVDSSYEQYF	TGTGCCACCAGGGATGTGGACAGCTCCTACGAGCAGTACTTC
.	TRBV7-9	.	TRBJ1-3	CAGSLAGTSSGNTIYF	TGTGCCGGCAGCTTAGCAGGGACGAGCTCTGGAAACACCATATATTTT
once	TRBV10-3	TRBD1	TRBJ2-1	CAKGQGEENEQFF	TGTGCCAAGGGACAGGGGGAAGAAAATGAGCAGTTCTTC
.	TRBV9	.	TRBJ1-6	CASSVASQLYF	TGTGCCAGCAGCGTAGCTTCACAGCTCTACTTT
.	TRBV12-3/TRBV12-4	.	TRBJ2-2	CASSPNGGLGGELFF	TGTGCCAGCAGTCCAAACGGGGGGCTAGGCGGGGAGCTGTTTTTT
many	TRBV12-3/TRBV12-4	TRBD1	TRBJ1-5	CASSRGTGVVQPQHF	TGTGCCAGCAGTCGGGGGACAGGGGTGGTTCAGCCCCAGCATTTT
.	TRBV9	TRBD1	TRBJ2-7	CASSVTGTAYPYEQYF	TGTGCCAGCAGCGTAACAGGGACAGCATACCCCTATGAGCAGTACTTC
.	TRBV2	.	TRBJ1-1	CASTGGVEAFF	TGTGCCAGCACGGGAGGGGTTGAAGCTTTCTTT